A selection of T cell receptor beta chains follows, all from one sample in a study of T cells in Graves' hyperthyroidism and ophthalmopathy. From the multiplex PCR reads, TCRdb called clonotypes with MiXCR, one entry per CDR3 protein. The repertoire holds 600,000 to 750,000 distinct CDR3 sequences, 17% seen once, with around 15% in the top ten. The sequenced sample consisted of blood. These receptors were taken from a man in his fifties or sixties with Graves' hyperthyroidism. Each CDR3 is given with its conserved first and last residue. A D gene is named only where the DNA matches it firmly. Rows may omit the clone size; those that give it use once, few, many or a size class.

>TRBV2|NA|TRBJ1-1|many
TGTGCCAGCCGAGGTCCCGGGGGTAAGAACACTGAAGCTTTCTTT
CASRGPGGKNTEAFF
>TRBV12-3/TRBV12-4|TRBD2|TRBJ2-5|many
TGTGCCAGCAGTTTAGCGTCGGGAGGGCCCCCAGAGACCCAGTACTTC
CASSLASGGPPETQYF
>TRBV4-3|TRBD2|TRBJ2-3|few
TGCGCCAGCAGCCAAGATTGGGCGCGGGAGGGCCGAGCGGCTACGCAGTATTTT
CASSQDWAREGRAATQYF
>TRBV3-1|TRBD2|TRBJ2-7|NA
TGTGCCAGCAGCCAAGGGCCAGCGGGAGTCTACGAGCAGTACTTC
CASSQGPAGVYEQYF
>TRBV28|TRBD1|TRBJ1-2|few
TGTGCCAGCAGCTGGACAGGGGATGGCTACACCTTC
CASSWTGDGYTF
>TRBV28|TRBD1|TRBJ2-5|many
TGTGCCAGCAGGGGGGACAGGGGGCGCCGGCGGGAGGATCGAGAGACCCAGTACTTC
CASRGDRGRRREDRETQYF
>TRBV11-2|NA|TRBJ2-3|NA
TGTGCCAGCAGCTATCCGGGGGTTTCAACGCAGTATTTT
CASSYPGVSTQYF
>TRBV12-3/TRBV12-4|NA|TRBJ2-7|NA
TGTGCCAGCAATCATTCCTACGAGCAGTACTTC
CASNHSYEQYF
>TRBV7-6|TRBD2|TRBJ2-7|NA
TGTGCCAGCAGACGCACTAGCGGGAGAATTGACGAGCAGTACTTC
CASRRTSGRIDEQYF
>TRBV4-2|NA|TRBJ2-1|few
TGTGCCAGCAGCCCTGTGGGGGCTTACAATGAGCAGTTCTTC
CASSPVGAYNEQFF
>TRBV27|TRBD2|TRBJ2-1|many
TGTGCCAGCAGTTTAATACTGGGAGGGCCATCCTACAATGAGCAGTTCTTC
CASSLILGGPSYNEQFF
>TRBV12-3/TRBV12-4|TRBD1|TRBJ2-7|NA
TGTGCCAGCAATCCGGGACAGGGGATTTGGGGCGAGCAGTACTTC
CASNPGQGIWGEQYF
>TRBV11-3|TRBD2|TRBJ2-7|many
TGTGCCAGCAGCCACACACTAGCGGCCCGTATCTACGAGCAGTACTTC
CASSHTLAARIYEQYF
>TRBV6-1|NA|TRBJ2-7|few
TGTGCCAGCAGTTCCCGTTACTACGAGCAGTACTTC
CASSSRYYEQYF
>TRBV28|NA|TRBJ2-7|once
TGTGCCAGCAGTTTCAGGGTGTCAGACGAGCAGTACTTC
CASSFRVSDEQYF
>TRBV10-2|NA|TRBJ1-2|many
TGCGCCAGCAGTGACTTCGATGGCTACACCTTC
CASSDFDGYTF
>TRBV6-1|NA|TRBJ1-5|few
TGTGCCAGCAGCCTACTGGGTCTGCCCCAGCATTTT
CASSLLGLPQHF
>TRBV19|TRBD1|TRBJ1-5|many
TGTGCCAGTAGTATGAACAGGGGCGGATTTCAGCCCCAGCATTTT
CASSMNRGGFQPQHF
>TRBV7-3|TRBD1|TRBJ2-2|NA
TGTGCCAGCAGCTCAGGACAGGTTGGCACCGGGGAGCTGTTTTTT
CASSSGQVGTGELFF
>TRBV28|TRBD1|TRBJ2-3|NA
TGTGCCAGCAGTTCACCACAGGGGGCGGGAACTAGCACAGATACGCAGTATTTT
CASSSPQGAGTSTDTQYF
>TRBV6-5|NA|TRBJ2-2|NA
TGTGCCAGCAGTTACTCGAAGGCTTGGGGCACCGGGGAGCTGTTTTTT
CASSYSKAWGTGELFF
>TRBV28|NA|TRBJ1-5|many
TGTGCCAGCAGCCCCCCTGGGGCGAGCAATCAGCCCCAGCATTTT
CASSPPGASNQPQHF
>TRBV7-3|NA|TRBJ2-7|NA
TGTGCCAGCAGCCCTGGAGGGCCGTTATACGAGCAGTACTTC
CASSPGGPLYEQYF
>TRBV10-3|TRBD2|TRBJ2-4|few
TGTGCCACCAGCGGGAGTGATGAAAACATTCAGTACTTC
CATSGSDENIQYF
>TRBV12-3/TRBV12-4|NA|TRBJ1-1|many
TGTGCCAGCAGCCAAACCAGGGTACATATGAACACTGAAGCTTTCTTT
CASSQTRVHMNTEAFF
>TRBV20-1|TRBD1|TRBJ2-2|many
TGCAGTGCCCCCCCAGGGGGCCCGAACACCGGGGAGCTGTTTTTT
CSAPPGGPNTGELFF
>TRBV12-3/TRBV12-4|NA|TRBJ1-2|many
TGTGCCAGCAGTTTAGAGACTCTTGACGGCTACACCTTC
CASSLETLDGYTF
>TRBV28|TRBD2|TRBJ2-7|many
TGTGCCAGCACCAACCCTCCGGGGACTAGCGGGAGGGCCGAAGAGCAGTACTTC
CASTNPPGTSGRAEEQYF
>TRBV19|NA|TRBJ1-1|NA
TGTGCCAGTGGCCAGCTTGTAAACACTGAAGCTTTCTTT
CASGQLVNTEAFF
>TRBV20-1|TRBD2|TRBJ2-3|NA
TGCAGTGCTAGCGGACTAGTGGGCGCTAGCACAGATACGCAGTATTTT
CSASGLVGASTDTQYF
>TRBV9|NA|TRBJ2-6|few
TGTGCCAGCAGCGTAGGAAGGCACTCTGGGGCCAACGTCCTGACTTTC
CASSVGRHSGANVLTF
>TRBV5-1|NA|TRBJ2-7|many
TGCGCCAGCAGCTTGGGGGACGGAATGCGTGAGCAGTACTTC
CASSLGDGMREQYF
>TRBV9|TRBD2|TRBJ2-3|few
TGTGCCAGCAGCGCCCAGCGGGAGCGGGGGAATACGCAGTATTTT
CASSAQRERGNTQYF
>TRBV12-3/TRBV12-4|NA|TRBJ2-3|many
TGTGCCAGCATTGGTGGGGGTGATGTTCTCGGCACAGATACGCAGTATTTT
CASIGGGDVLGTDTQYF
>TRBV7-8|NA|TRBJ2-6|many
TGTGCCAGCAGCTCCTCGGGGGCCGCTGGGGCCAACGTCCTGACTTTC
CASSSSGAAGANVLTF
>TRBV7-8|TRBD1|TRBJ1-1|few
TGTGCCAGCAGTTACGTTACAGGGGGACCTGTTGAAGCTTTCTTT
CASSYVTGGPVEAFF
>TRBV7-2|NA|TRBJ1-3|NA
TGTGCCAGCAGCTTATACGGTAGCTCTGGAAACACCATATATTTT
CASSLYGSSGNTIYF
>TRBV28|NA|TRBJ2-1|many
TGTGCCAGCAGTTGGCGGGTTGAGCAGTTCTTC
CASSWRVEQFF
>TRBV2|NA|TRBJ2-7|many
TGTGCCAGCATGCGTTCCTACGAGCAGTACTTC
CASMRSYEQYF
>TRBV30|NA|TRBJ1-1|few
TGTGCCTGGAGCGAGACAGGTGGAGCTTTCTTT
CAWSETGGAFF
>TRBV7-2|NA|TRBJ2-5|many
TGTGCCAGCAGCTTCCGACTAGTGGAGACCCAGTACTTC
CASSFRLVETQYF
>TRBV18|NA|TRBJ2-2|NA
TGTGCCAGCTCACCATCCGGGTGGGGCAGCACGAACACCGGGGAGCTGTTTTTT
CASSPSGWGSTNTGELFF
>TRBV4-1|NA|TRBJ2-5|NA
TGCGCCAGCAGCCAGCAGGGCGTCCAAGAGACCCAGTACTTC
CASSQQGVQETQYF
>TRBV2|NA|TRBJ2-7|NA
TGTGCCAGTTATGAGGATCTAGGTGTCAACGAGCAGTACTTC
CASYEDLGVNEQYF
>TRBV18|TRBD2|TRBJ2-1|NA
TGTGCCAGCCCGAATCTAGCGGCCCCCCAGGTTGAGCAGTTCTTC
CASPNLAAPQVEQFF
>TRBV28|NA|TRBJ2-7|many
TGTGCCAGCACCGACAAGGCGGGACTCGGCTACGAGCAGTACTTC
CASTDKAGLGYEQYF
>TRBV3-2|NA|TRBJ2-2|few
TGTGCCAGCAGCCGACGAAGAAACAGGGTCACCGGGGAGCTGTTTTTT
CASSRRRNRVTGELFF
>TRBV18|TRBD1|TRBJ1-6|NA
TGTGCCAGCTCACCGGAGGACAGGGGAGGACCCCTCCACTTT
CASSPEDRGGPLHF
>TRBV20-1|NA|TRBJ1-4|NA
TGCAGTGCTGTATCAGGGGAGAGTGGTGAAAAACTGTTTTTT
CSAVSGESGEKLFF
>TRBV27|NA|TRBJ2-7|once
TGTGCCAGCAGAACTTACTACCATGGCAACACTCTGTCCTACGAGCAGTACTTC
CASRTYYHGNTLSYEQYF
>TRBV6-1|NA|TRBJ2-7|NA
TGTGCCACTGACGGGGCGAGGGGCGGGCAGTACTTC
CATDGARGGQYF
>TRBV28|NA|TRBJ2-7|few
TGTGCCACCGCCTCGCCGGGACGATCCTACGAGCAGTACTTC
CATASPGRSYEQYF
>TRBV6-5|TRBD1|TRBJ1-1|NA
TGTGCCAGCAGTTACTCGGGACAGGGGAAGAACACTGAAGCTTTCTTT
CASSYSGQGKNTEAFF